The following is a T cell receptor (beta chain) sequence with its context. Antigen specificity is unknown. This sample is part of a study of cytomegalovirus exposure and HLA in healthy donors. Study findings and constraints: In vitro data verified a few CMV-associated chains as specific for CMV antigens.

Primers: 60 Vbeta forward and 13 Jbeta reverse. Clones were read by immunoSEQ multiplex PCR, and TCRdb kept only the in-frame ones, dropping some. The sample includes about 64,000 clones, more than 75% seen only once; the top ten take 7.5% to 9%. Trimming took 4 bases from V and 4 from J, leaving 7 bases between them. There are 12 residues in the CDR3. Germline CDR1 SEHNR, CDR2 FQNEAQ (reference sequence). The genes are TRBV7-9 and TRBJ2-5; no clear D gene. Sequencing was performed on PBMCs. The clonotype originates from a man in his late teens or twenties in good health and CMV-seropositive. The CDR3 region has the DNA TGTGCCAGCAGCTGGGCAGCAGAGACCCAGTACTTC. It translates to CASSWAAETQYF.